Detailed here is one TCR beta chain. This entry belongs to a study of blood T cell repertoires in COVID-19. For the study at large: COVID-19 samples collected from the United States, Italy and Spain covered acute and convalescent phases. Nucleic acid was either cDNA or gDNA, and it came from T cells, B-cell-depleted T cells, or PBMCs.

In the study's own analysis: Quantification of nucleated cells was approximated via reference gene primer amplification. Some clones are missing from TCRdb's copy, which holds only in-frame ones; the method was immunoSEQ multiplex PCR. From that table come the V and J calls and clone size; the DNA was used to work out D and trimming. The sample records about 380,000 clones, more than 75% being singletons. Trimming took 5 bases from V and 4 from J; bases not matched to a gene: 8. Looked up from germline, CDR1 is SEHNR and CDR2 is FQNEAQ (reference sequence). This CDR3 is 15 amino acids long. This chain uses TRBV7-9 with TRBJ2-1, with 7 bases matching TRBD2. The TCR comes from a human donor with acute or convalescent COVID-19. The donor label of this sample is uncertain. Sample: peripheral blood. This chain's CDR3 is CASSRSGLVYNEQFF. CDR3 nucleotides: TGTGCCAGCAGCCGTTCAGGACTAGTATACAATGAGCAGTTCTTC.